This T cell receptor (beta chain) emerged from a study of cytomegalovirus exposure and HLA in healthy donors. Study background: From 170 million or so T cells, an earlier analysis saw approximately 110 million unique TCR beta sequences.

Notes on this clone: Its antigen is unknown.

The PCR was carried out with 60 Vbeta primers and 13 Jbeta primers. Method: immunoSEQ multiplex PCR; TCRdb's copy keeps in-frame clones and lacks some. The repertoire includes about 200,000 clones, more than 75% of them detected once, and 0.35% to 0.5% sits in the top ten. Germline CDR1 reads SGHRS; CDR2 reads YFSETQ. The CDR3 runs to 13 residues. V was trimmed by 4 bases and J by 6 bases, leaving 10 bases between them. Study-level points and caveats: For most TCR sequences rarity was the rule, although some public TCRs occurred in many donors. A later analysis showed TCR association rates differing by HLA locus, peaking at DRB1 and lowest at HLA-C.

This receptor was obtained from a male donor in good health and CMV-seropositive. This sequence joins TRBV5-1 and TRBJ2-2, with D possibly TRBD1 on 6 matching bases. Specimen: PBMCs. In DNA, the CDR3 is TGCGCCAGCAGCCCAACAGGGCCCGGGGAGCTGTTTTTT. This translates into CASSPTGPGELFF.